This T cell receptor beta chain was profiled in a study of control samples from healthy donors and cancer patients. Per the germline V gene, CDR1 is MNHEY and CDR2 is SMNVEV (reference sequence). The CDR3 totals 15 residues. J lost 4 bases, V lost 2 bases, and 6 bases had no gene match. Sequencing was performed with immunoSEQ multiplex PCR; in TCRdb, only in-frame clones are kept and a portion is missing. The sample contains 70,000 or so clones, about 87% of which appear only once. This rearrangement joins TRBV27 to TRBJ2-5; 8 bases fit TRBD1. Material: blood. The source of this sequence is a man between 50 and 59 years old in good health. The CDR3, as DNA: TGTGCCAGCAGTTTAGGGCAGGGGGCTAGAGAGACCCAGTACTTC. This sequence encodes CASSLGQGARETQYF.